These 10 T cell receptor beta chains originate from one sample sequenced in a study of T cell responses to AZD1222 COVID-19 vaccine. Using immunoSEQ multiplex PCR, the repertoire was profiled, and TCRdb retains in-frame clones only, with some absent. Found here are 100,000 to 150,000 clones, about nine tenths of them singletons; the top ten hold approximately 20%. The sample consisted of peripheral blood, taken on day 0 of AZD1222 vaccination. The receptors originated from an adult in good health.

The V and J genes are TRBV7-2 and TRBJ1-6; the D gene is possibly TRBD1 (5 bases). With 5 bases removed from V and 10 bases from J, the gap between germline ends came to 15 bases. CDR1 is SGHTA, CDR2 FQGNSA, per germline. The CDR3 totals 14 residues. In DNA, the CDR3 is TGTGCCAGCAGCCGCGAGGGGTTTGGCTCACCCCTCCACTTT. It yields the protein CASSREGFGSPLHF.

V usage is TRBV10-3 and J usage is TRBJ2-7, with no clear D. CDR1 is ENHRY, CDR2 SYGVKD, per germline. The CDR3 has 13 residues. Trimming removed 3 bases at V and 2 bases at J, with 8 bases between. CDR3 in DNA: TGTGCCATCAGTGAAGGTCAGCCCTACGAGCAGTACTTC. Protein: CAISEGQPYEQYF.

V and J are TRBV30 and TRBJ2-7; D is undetermined. Trimming left V 0 bases short and J 7 bases short, with 10 bases between. The V gene's germline CDR1 is GTSNPN and CDR2 SVGIG (reference sequence). CDR3 length equals 12 residues. CDR3 coding DNA: TGTGCCTGGAGTGTACCTCCGGCTGAGCAGTACTTC. It codes for CAWSVPPAEQYF.

This chain joins TRBV11-2 and TRBJ2-1, with 11 positions matching TRBD1. V was pared by 5 bases and J by 8 bases, with 5 bases of the junction left unmatched. Germline loops: CDR1 SGHAT, CDR2 FQNNGV. There are 14 residues in the CDR3. CDR3 DNA: TGTGCCAGCAGCCGCGGACAGGGGGCGGATGAGCAGTTCTTC. Residues: CASSRGQGADEQFF.

The count of this clone is one. V usage is TRBV2 and J usage is TRBJ1-3; D gene uncertain. The CDR3 totals 13 residues. Trimming took off 8 bases at V and 0 bases at J, with 8 bases between the two ends. Germline V CDR1 and CDR2: SNHLY, FYNNEI. The CDR3 here is CASLRNSGNTIYF. The CDR3, as DNA: TGTGCCAGCCTCCGTAACTCTGGAAACACCATATATTTT.

The rearrangement uses TRBV18 and TRBJ1-1, with TRBD1 identical over 10 bases. V lost 3 bases and J lost 10; bases outside the gene matches: 11. The CDR3 totals 15 residues. Germline loops: CDR1 KGHSH, CDR2 LQKENI. CDR3 sequence reads: CASSPPGQGILRAFF. In nucleotides, the CDR3 is TGTGCCAGCTCACCCCCGGGACAGGGGATTCTTCGAGCTTTCTTT.

J is TRBJ2-1 and V is TRBV19; 11 bases align to TRBD2. After removal of 6 bases from V and 8 bases from J, the junction contained 15 bases not matched to a gene. Germline-derived CDR1 and CDR2 are LNHDA and SQIVND (reference sequence). CDR3 length equals 17 residues. The CDR3 loop is CASSARLAGSWVHEQFF. The CDR3 nucleotides read TGTGCCAGTAGCGCTCGACTAGCGGGGTCCTGGGTTCATGAGCAGTTCTTC. The variable domain in full, completed from reference TRBV19 and TRBJ2-1, reads DGGITQSPKYLFRKEGQNVTLSCEQNLNHDAMYWYRQDPGQGLRLIYYSQIVNDFQKGDIAEGYSVSREKKESFPLTVTSAQKNPTAFYLCASSARLAGSWVHEQFFGPGTRLTVL.

The V gene is TRBV28, the J gene TRBJ1-2; 8 bases line up with TRBD1. Germline CDR1 reads MDHEN; CDR2 reads SYDVKM. V lost 2 bases to trimming and J lost 8 bases; unmatched junction nucleotides: 7. This CDR3 comprises 14 residues. The CDR3 coding sequence is TGTGCCAGCAGTTTAGGGCAGGGGGCGAGAGGCTACACCTTC. As protein: CASSLGQGARGYTF.

V and J are TRBV18 and TRBJ2-7; 7 bases are shared with TRBD1. V lost 2 bases and J lost 3; bases outside the gene matches: 7. There are 15 residues in the CDR3. In germline, CDR1 is KGHSH, CDR2 LQKENI. CDR3 DNA: TGTGCCAGCTCACCAGGAACACAGGGGTACTACGAGCAGTACTTC. Residues: CASSPGTQGYYEQYF.

A few counts support this clone. This CDR3 is also generated by other DNA sequences in the sample. The V gene is TRBV3-1 (or the pseudogene TRBV3-2), the J gene TRBJ1-5; unclear D gene. The V gene's germline CDR1 is LGHDT and CDR2 YNNKEL (reference sequence). V was cut by 3 bases and J by 4 bases, with 4 bases left in between. There are 12 residues in the CDR3. CDR3 amino acids: CASSQLNQPQHF. The CDR3 nucleotides are TGTGCCAGCAGCCAGCTAAATCAGCCCCAGCATTTT.